This TCR beta chain was sequenced in a study of vaccination and CD4 T cells after COVID-19. Per the germline V gene, CDR1 is LNHDA and CDR2 is SQIVND (reference sequence). V lost 5 bases, J lost 7 bases, and 12 bases lay in between. The CDR3 runs to 13 residues. Specified treatment: approximately 9-day PBMC culture with coronavirus spike peptide pools or control peptides (ViraFEST assay). Sequencing of the DNA from cultured CD4+ T cells was carried out with the Oncomine TCR Beta short-read assay. Researchers extracted genomic DNA from CD4+ T cells that had been cultured. MiXCR, applied by TCRdb to the PCR reads, yields one record per CDR3 protein. The table shows 18,000 or so distinct CDR3 sequences, with roughly three fifths occurring only once. With regard to this clonotype: Antigen: not known.

This chain connects TRBV19 to TRBJ1-5; tentatively, D is TRBD1 (5 bases). The origin of this receptor is a human donor who had recovered from COVID-19. Sequencing used CD4+ T cells from blood, cultured in vitro. As DNA, the CDR3 is TGTGCCAGTAGTCCAGGGTCAGGGCAGCCCCAGCATTTT. It translates to CASSPGSGQPQHF.